The present entry profiles one T cell receptor (beta chain) with its context. Data came from immunoSEQ multiplex PCR; TCRdb stores just in-frame clones and leaves some out. The sample holds 100,000 to 150,000 clones, around nine tenths seen once. The data were taken from a study of control samples from healthy donors and cancer patients. Trimming removed 2 bases at V and 11 bases at J, with 14 bases between. The CDR3 consists of 13 residues. Germline V CDR1 and CDR2: MGHRA, YSYEKL. This chain links TRBV4-1 with TRBJ2-3; D is unclear. The source material was blood. The receptor was isolated from a man in his late teens or twenties in good health. For the CDR3, the DNA is TGCGCCAGCAGCCAAATGATGATGGCTTGGCAGTATTTT. It codes for CASSQMMMAWQYF.